These T cell receptor beta chains were read from a single sample in a study of beta chain features in type 1 diabetes. Assay: immunoSEQ multiplex PCR; the TCRdb copy retains only in-frame clones and omits some. This table has under 900,000 clones, about 17% appearing once. The sequencing sample was made of naive CD4+ T cells from blood. The receptors were sampled from a woman in her late teens or twenties in good health. CDR3s include the opening cysteine and the closing phenylalanine or tryptophan. The D gene is left open where the match is weak. The size field is filled for only some rows; it gives once, few, many or a size class.

d_call j_call v_call clone_size cdr3_nt cdr3_aa
TRBD2 TRBJ2-5 TRBV7-2 . TGTGCCAGCAGCTTTTGGCCAGCGGGAGTAGGGGAAGAGACCCAGTACTTC CASSFWPAGVGEETQYF
. TRBJ1-5 TRBV23-1 . TGCGCCAGCAGTCAATCGGTCCGGGGGCCCCAGCATTTT CASSQSVRGPQHF
. TRBJ2-7 TRBV2 few TGTGCCAGCACAAAGGGCTACGAGCAGTACTTC CASTKGYEQYF
. TRBJ2-5 TRBV7-2 . TGTGCCAGCAGCTTAGCGGGGAAAGAGACCCAGTACTTC CASSLAGKETQYF
. TRBJ2-3 TRBV9 few TGTGCCAGCAGCGCCCAGGCCGGGACTCGCACAGATACGCAGTATTTT CASSAQAGTRTDTQYF
. TRBJ2-3 TRBV6-6 . TGTGCCAGCGGAACCCTCAAGGTGGGAGATACGCAGTATTTT CASGTLKVGDTQYF
. TRBJ2-1 TRBV20-1 . TGCAGTGGGGACAAAGATGAGCAGTTCTTC CSGDKDEQFF
. TRBJ1-2 TRBV28 . TGTGCCAGCAGTTTTCGTCGCTATGGCTACACCTTC CASSFRRYGYTF
. TRBJ2-5 TRBV7-2 few TGTGCCAGCAGCGGTATGGGTTGGGAAAGAGAGACCCAGTACTTC CASSGMGWERETQYF
. TRBJ1-5 TRBV1 few TGCACCAGGGGACAGGGCCTTGAAGTTCAGCCCCAGCATTTT CTRGQGLEVQPQHF
. TRBJ2-5 TRBV7-2 few TGTGCCAGCAGCATCATTAAACTCAGATACCAAGAGACCCAGTACTTC CASSIIKLRYQETQYF
. TRBJ2-2 TRBV5-6 . TGTGCCAGCAGCGTCCGACAGATCGCGAACACCGGGGAGCTGTTTTTT CASSVRQIANTGELFF
. TRBJ1-1 TRBV6-1 . TGTGCCAGCAGTGACCAATGGACTGGAGCTTTCTTT CASSDQWTGAFF
. TRBJ2-2 TRBV5-6 few TGTGCCAGCAGCCTCCTGCGCAACACCGGGGAGCTGTTTTTT CASSLLRNTGELFF
TRBD1 TRBJ2-1 TRBV10-3 few TGTGCCATCAGTGATAGAACAGGGGCGACGTCCTACAATGAGCAGTTCTTC CAISDRTGATSYNEQFF
TRBD1 TRBJ2-5 TRBV7-9 . TGTGCCAGCAGCTCCGCCGGGACAGGGTTCCAAGAGACCCAGTACTTC CASSSAGTGFQETQYF
TRBD1 TRBJ2-3 TRBV14 few TGTGCCAGCAGCCATTGGGACAGCTACACAGATACGCAGTATTTT CASSHWDSYTDTQYF
. TRBJ2-1 TRBV7-8 few TGTGCCAGCAGACACTACAATGAGCAGTTCTTC CASRHYNEQFF
. TRBJ2-1 TRBV7-2 . TGTGCCAGCAGCTTTAGAAGCGGGCAGTACAATGAGCAGTTCTTC CASSFRSGQYNEQFF
. TRBJ2-7 TRBV28 . TGTGCCAGCACGGACCTCTACTACGAGCAGTACTTC CASTDLYYEQYF
TRBD2 TRBJ2-5 TRBV2 few TGTGCCAGCAGTGAAGTTATCAGGGTGCCAGGACTAGCGGAGATGTACCAAGAGACCCAGTACTTC CASSEVIRVPGLAEMYQETQYF
TRBD1 TRBJ2-1 TRBV18 few TGTGCCAGCTCGTGGACAGGGACAAACAATGAGCAGTTCTTC CASSWTGTNNEQFF
TRBD2 TRBJ2-2 TRBV7-2 . TGTGCCAGCAGCCCCCCGGGGGGAGGCACCGGGGAGCTGTTTTTT CASSPPGGGTGELFF
TRBD2 TRBJ2-2 TRBV28 few TGTGCCAGCAGTCCAGGGGGGACTAGCGGGAACACCGGGGAGCTGTTTTTT CASSPGGTSGNTGELFF
. TRBJ2-3 TRBV18 . TGTGCCAGCTCACCCATTCTAGGAGCAACCACTAGCACAGATACGCAGTATTTT CASSPILGATTSTDTQYF
TRBD2 TRBJ2-1 TRBV7-9 . TGTGCCAGCAGCTTAGGCTTAGCGGGAGTTGCCTCGGATGAGCAGTTCTTC CASSLGLAGVASDEQFF
. TRBJ1-1 TRBV10-3 . TGTGCCATCAGTGAGGTTTCGAGCGAAGCTTTCTTT CAISEVSSEAFF
. TRBJ2-3 TRBV7-8 few TGTGCCAGCAGCTACGGACCTTCGGAAGATACGCAGTATTTT CASSYGPSEDTQYF
. TRBJ2-2 TRBV7-3 . TGTGCCAGCAGCCCCCAAGTTGGGTTCGGCGGGGAGCTGTTTTTT CASSPQVGFGGELFF
. TRBJ2-2 TRBV9 . TGTGCCAGCAGCGTACAATGGGGGGCAGGCGGGGAGCTGTTTTTT CASSVQWGAGGELFF
. TRBJ2-3 TRBV28 . TGTGCCAGCAGGACGTATAACACGCAGTATTTT CASRTYNTQYF